The 25 T cell receptor beta chains reported below all come from one sample, sequenced in a study of T cells in Graves' hyperthyroidism and ophthalmopathy. TCR beta CDR3 sequences were amplified from RNA transcripts. The HTBI set primed first-round TCR CDR3 RT-PCR. TCRdb re-analysed the multiplex PCR reads in MiXCR, keeping a single row per CDR3 protein. The sample holds fewer than 650,000 distinct CDR3 sequences, about 15% seen once. Input material: blood. These receptors were taken from a woman aged 25-40 years with Graves' hyperthyroidism that later progressed to Graves' ophthalmopathy.

This chain connects TRBV6-5 to TRBJ2-5; 8 nucleotides match TRBD1. V was pared by 0 bases and J by 2 bases, with 17 bases of the junction left unmatched. The CDR3 is 20 amino acids. Germline V gives CDR1 MNHEY, CDR2 SVGAGI. The CDR3 loop reads CASSYSPTLLRGLRQETQYF. In DNA form, the CDR3 reads TGTGCCAGCAGTTACTCTCCGACTCTTCTCAGGGGGCTCAGACAAGAGACCCAGTACTTC.

The sample holds many counts of this clonotype. V and J are TRBV6-1 and TRBJ1-2; D perhaps matches TRBD1 (6 bases). V lost 5 bases and J 8 bases, leaving 18 bases between the germline ends. Germline V CDR1 and CDR2: MNHNS, SASEGT. The CDR3 loop spans 14 amino acids. The CDR3 spells CASSSTGSVKGYTF. Here the CDR3 DNA reads TGTGCCAGCAGTTCTACAGGGTCTGTGAAGGGCTACACCTTC.

This clonotype was counted many times. This chain connects TRBV28 to TRBJ1-1; the D gene is possibly TRBD1 (6 bases). The CDR3 runs to 13 residues. V lost 6 bases to trimming and J lost 4 bases, with 12 bases between them. Germline CDR1 MDHEN, CDR2 SYDVKM. The CDR3 here is CASSLRGGTEAFF. In nucleotides, the CDR3 is TGTGCCAGCAGCTTACGAGGGGGCACTGAAGCTTTCTTT.

The V and J genes are TRBV7-3 and TRBJ2-5, with 11 bases that match TRBD2. With V trimmed by 5 bases and J by 2 bases, 4 bases remained unmatched. The CDR3 has 15 residues. Germline V gene lookup returns CDR1 SGHTA and CDR2 FQGTGA. The CDR3 DNA is TGTGCCAGCAGCGGGGGACTAGCGGTTCAAGAGACCCAGTACTTC. Translating gives CASSGGLAVQETQYF.

In its sample, this clonotype was seen a few times. The V and J genes are TRBV5-1 and TRBJ1-5; D is unresolved. V was shortened by 0 bases and J by 7 bases, with 11 bases between the two germline ends. This CDR3 comprises 14 residues. The V gene's germline CDR1 is SGHRS and CDR2 YFSETQ. CDR3 region: CASSLDQSGQPQHF. For the CDR3, the DNA is TGCGCCAGCAGCTTGGATCAATCGGGACAGCCCCAGCATTTT.

This clonotype was picked up many times. This chain uses TRBV27 with TRBJ1-6, with 7 bases aligning to TRBD1. V trimming: 4 bases; J trimming: 6 bases; junction bases outside the gene matches: 12. CDR3 length: 17 amino acids. CDR1 is MNHEY and CDR2 is SMNVEV in the germline V gene (reference sequence). The CDR3 region has the DNA TGTGCCAGCAGTTCGATGTTGACAGGGTCTGCTAATTCACCCCTCCACTTT. Its translation is CASSSMLTGSANSPLHF.

This clonotype occurred many times. The chain has TRBV27 and TRBJ2-5; 8 bases fit TRBD1. The V gene's germline CDR1 is MNHEY and CDR2 SMNVEV (reference sequence). V shed 1 base, J shed 3 bases, and the junction held 13 bases outside the gene matches. The CDR3 has 18 amino acids. CDR3 DNA sequence: TGTGCCAGCAGTTTATATGCCGGTCAGGGGGCGCCGGAAGAGACCCAGTACTTC. Residues: CASSLYAGQGAPEETQYF.

This clonotype was seen many times. The chain joins TRBV28 to TRBJ2-5; 12 bases line up with TRBD2. J gave up 7 bases and V 3 bases, and 9 bases lay outside the gene matches. From germline, CDR1 is MDHEN and CDR2 SYDVKM. The CDR3 is 16 amino acids. The CDR3 protein is CASSFPTGLAGGTQYF. The CDR3 DNA reads TGTGCCAGCAGTTTCCCGACGGGACTAGCGGGCGGGACCCAGTACTTC.

In this sample, this clonotype turned up many times. The chain uses TRBV19 and TRBJ2-7, with TRBD2 identical over 8 bases. V lost 3 bases and J lost 5; bases outside the gene matches: 6. In germline, CDR1 is LNHDA, CDR2 SQIVND (reference sequence). The CDR3 length is 14 residues. The CDR3 protein is CASSIREGGDEQYF. In nucleotides, the CDR3 is TGTGCCAGTAGTATCCGGGAGGGAGGCGACGAGCAGTACTTC.

The rearrangement uses TRBV6-2 or TRBV6-3 and TRBJ2-1; TRBD2 matches at 7 bases. With V trimmed by 4 bases and J by 6 bases, 6 bases remained unmatched. The germline V gene encodes CDR1 MNHEY and CDR2 SVGEGT. The CDR3 runs 14 residues. The CDR3 is CASSSLGGGNEQFF. CDR3 in DNA: TGTGCCAGCAGTTCCCTTGGGGGGGGCAATGAGCAGTTCTTC.

CDR3 in amino acids: CSASLVENTEAFF. The CDR3 DNA is TGCAGTGCTAGTCTTGTGGAGAACACTGAAGCTTTCTTT. The V and J genes are TRBV20-1 and TRBJ1-1, with D unresolved. The germline V gene encodes CDR1 DFQATT and CDR2 SNEGSKA (reference sequence). Between the trimmed V and J ends, which lost 3 bases and 1 base, there was a span of 9 bases. This CDR3 is built from 13 residues.

This clonotype was seen at least ten times. This rearrangement joins TRBV11-2 to TRBJ2-2; 7 nucleotides agree with TRBD1. V trimming: 2 bases; J trimming: 4 bases; junction bases outside the gene matches: 7. Germline values: CDR1 SGHAT, CDR2 FQNNGV. The CDR3 runs to 16 residues. Here the CDR3 DNA reads TGTGCCAGCAGCTTATATCGGACAGGAGGCACCGGGGAGCTGTTTTTT. Translation: CASSLYRTGGTGELFF.

This clonotype was counted many times. The J gene is TRBJ1-2, the V gene TRBV11-2; D may be TRBD1 (5 bases). CDR1 is SGHAT and CDR2 is FQNNGV in the germline V gene. This CDR3 region has 16 residues. V lost 0 bases and J 8 bases, leaving 19 bases between the germline ends. This CDR3 is CASSLDYVGEPGGYTF. DNA of the CDR3: TGTGCCAGCAGCTTAGATTATGTTGGAGAGCCAGGGGGCTACACCTTC.

V is TRBV5-6 and J is TRBJ1-1, with a possible D match to TRBD1 (5 bases). V was shortened by 4 bases and J by 4 bases, with 20 bases between the two germline ends. The CDR3 extends over 16 amino acids. Germline V gene data show CDR1 as SGHDT and CDR2 as YYEEEE. CDR3 nucleotide sequence: TGTGCCAGCAGCCCTCCTGGGACTCTGGGAGGCACTGAAGCTTTCTTT. Translated, it gives CASSPPGTLGGTEAFF.

The rearrangement uses TRBV6-2 or TRBV6-3 and TRBJ2-1; D uncertain. Germline-derived CDR1 and CDR2 are MNHEY and SVGEGT. Trimming cost V 5 bases and J 1 base, with 9 bases left between them. CDR3 length: 14 amino acids. CDR3 coding DNA: TGTGCCAGCAGTGGTAGCAGATCCTACAATGAGCAGTTCTTC. Translated, it gives CASSGSRSYNEQFF.

This clonotype was observed many times. The J gene is TRBJ1-1, the V gene TRBV2, with unresolved D. The CDR3 length is 11 residues. The ends were cut back, 4 bases at V and 4 bases at J, with 4 bases in the middle. Germline CDR1 reads SNHLY; CDR2 reads FYNNEI. The DNA for the CDR3 is TGTGCCAGCAGTGTGCTCACTGAAGCTTTCTTT. It specifies CASSVLTEAFF. The full variable domain, its missing parts supplied by reference TRBV2 and TRBJ1-1, is EPEVTQTPSHQVTQMGQEVILRCVPISNHLYFYWYRQILGQKVEFLVSFYNNEISEKSEIFDDQFSVERPDGSNFTLKIRSTKLEDSAMYFCASSVLTEAFFGQGTRLTVV.

The V call is TRBV5-1, the J call TRBJ1-1, with a tentative D call TRBD1 (5 bases). Trimming removed 3 bases at V and 5 bases at J, with 20 bases between. CDR1 SGHRS and CDR2 YFSETQ come from the germline V gene. CDR3 size: 16 residues. The CDR3, as DNA: TGCGCCAGCAGCTCCAGAATGGGGCAGGGAGGGACTGAAGCTTTCTTT. As protein: CASSSRMGQGGTEAFF.

The V and J genes are TRBV7-2 and TRBJ1-5, with TRBD1 as a possible D gene (5 bases). This CDR3 is built from 13 residues. The germline CDR1 and CDR2 sequences are SGHTA and FQGNSA. V was cut by 4 bases and J by 6 bases, with 10 bases left in between. This chain's CDR3 is CASSSGSGQPQHF. CDR3 bases: TGTGCCAGCAGCTCAGGGTCGGGTCAGCCCCAGCATTTT.

There are many counts of this clonotype. V and J are TRBV6-5 and TRBJ2-7; D remains unclear. The CDR3 is 12 residues long. The V end lost 4 bases, the J end lost 3 bases, and 7 bases lay between the germline ends. Germline CDR1 MNHEY, CDR2 SVGAGI. The CDR3 reads CASSSSRYEQYF. CDR3 DNA: TGTGCCAGCAGTTCCTCCCGCTACGAGCAGTACTTC.

This clonotype showed up many times. V is TRBV20-1 and J is TRBJ2-3, with D perhaps TRBD1 (6 bases). The germline V and J ends were trimmed by 0 bases and 0 bases, with 10 bases remaining between them. Per the germline V gene, CDR1 is DFQATT and CDR2 is SNEGSKA (reference sequence). This CDR3 is 15 amino acids long. In nucleotides, the CDR3 is TGCAGTGCTAGAGATAGGGGACAAAGCACAGATACGCAGTATTTT. Translation gives CSARDRGQSTDTQYF.

A note on this clonotype: This may come from a read error, since a much larger clone is one base off. The chain is built from TRBV28 and TRBJ2-7, with TRBD1 identical over 12 bases. V shed 5 bases, J shed 4 bases, and the junction held 6 bases outside the gene matches. The CDR3 covers 15 residues. The germline CDR1 and CDR2 sequences are MDHEN and SYDVKM. CDR3 bases: TGTGCCAGCAGTGCACCGGGACAGGGGGCTTACGAGCAGTACTTC. It is translated as CASSAPGQGAYEQYF.

In this sample, this clonotype turned up a few times. This CDR3 reads CATSVQGGTGELFF. CDR3 sequence (DNA): TGTGCCACCAGTGTTCAGGGAGGGACCGGGGAGCTGTTTTTT. J is TRBJ2-2 and V is TRBV24-1; 7 bases align to TRBD2. Germline CDR1 KGHDR, CDR2 SFDVKD. The CDR3 runs 14 residues. V lost 5 bases, J lost 5 bases, and 4 bases stayed unmatched.

This clonotype was picked up many times. The chain uses TRBV7-2 and TRBJ2-3; the D call may be TRBD1 or TRBD2 (6 bases each). Trimming took 5 bases from V and 0 from J, leaving 24 bases between them. Germline values: CDR1 SGHTA, CDR2 FQGNSA. This CDR3 has 19 amino acids. The CDR3 DNA follows: TGTGCCAGCAGCCCCCGGGGGCGGGACCAGGTTTATAGCACAGATACGCAGTATTTT. Translated, it gives CASSPRGRDQVYSTDTQYF.

In this sample, this clonotype turned up many times. This sequence joins TRBV12-3 or TRBV12-4 and TRBJ2-6, with 8 bases lining up with TRBD2. The ends lost 5 bases at V and 4 bases at J; junction bases unmatched: 1. The CDR3 covers 14 residues. CDR3 DNA sequence: TGTGCCAGCAGTCCGGGGGGGGGGGCCAACGTCCTGACTTTC. This translates into CASSPGGGANVLTF.

For this clonotype: Given a much more abundant clone one base away, this may be a read error. This sequence joins TRBV19 and TRBJ1-2; TRBD1 matches 8 bases. The CDR3 loop spans 16 amino acids. V trimming: 7 bases; J trimming: 0 bases; junction bases outside the gene matches: 10. Looked up from germline, CDR1 is LNHDA and CDR2 is SQIVND (reference sequence). This CDR3 reads CASTAPTGGANYGYTF. The CDR3, as DNA: TGTGCCAGTACCGCCCCCACAGGGGGAGCTAACTATGGCTACACCTTC.